Listed below are T cell receptor beta chains from one sample, sequenced in a study of blood T cell repertoires in COVID-19. Here immunoSEQ multiplex PCR was the method, and the copy in TCRdb shows in-frame clones only, minus some. The table lists 18,000 or so clones, around 91% of them singletons, with about 7.2% in the top ten. What was sequenced was peripheral blood. The receptors come from a human donor in a cohort sampled during active COVID-19. Both conserved end residues are part of each CDR3. Fields, in order: V gene, J gene, CDR3 protein.

TRBV28	TRBJ2-6	CASIQGSSGANVLTF
TRBV11-3	TRBJ2-1	CASSIRDSYNEQFF
TRBV7-3	TRBJ1-2	CASSLVPGGNYGYTF
TRBV29-1	TRBJ1-2	CSVDTGGFNYGYTF
TRBV6-5	TRBJ2-7	CASLDSYEQYF
TRBV11-3	TRBJ1-6	CASSLDMNSPLHF
TRBV5-1	TRBJ2-3	CASSYQGAVADTQYF
TRBV11-2	TRBJ1-1	CASSSTGHTEAFF
TRBV2	TRBJ1-1	CASSSGPNRASEAFF
TRBV5-1	TRBJ2-3	CASSLGAGWDTQYF
TRBV12-3/TRBV12-4	TRBJ2-6	CASSLSGANVLTF
TRBV7-9	TRBJ1-6	CASSLGTRNSPLHF
TRBV7-8	TRBJ2-7	CASSLVAGTLYEQYF